The 23 T cell receptor beta chains reported below all come from one sample, sequenced in a study of T-cell reconstitution after alpha-beta-depleted transplantation in children. Unique molecular identifiers featured in how the TCRbeta library was prepared. TCRdb called the PCR reads again in MiXCR, with one record for every CDR3 protein. Of fewer than 400,000 distinct CDR3 sequences in the sample, 20% were seen once. The sequences come from PBMCs from the stem cell graft donor, collected from the stem cell graft. The receptor source for this set is a human donor who donated a stem cell graft to a child with acute myeloid leukemia.

There are many counts of this clonotype. CDR3 sequence: CSARTGGRETQYF. The CDR3 DNA reads as TGCAGTGCCAGGACAGGGGGAAGGGAGACCCAGTACTTC. The chain carries TRBV20-1 and TRBJ2-5, with 10 bases aligning to TRBD1. This CDR3 has 13 amino acids. V was clipped by 6 bases and J by 5 bases; unmatched bases: 6. Germline V gene data show CDR1 as DFQATT and CDR2 as SNEGSKA (reference sequence).

This clonotype showed up just a few times. The genes are TRBV20-1 and TRBJ1-2; D remains unclear. The CDR3 is 12 residues long. V gave up 0 bases and J gave up 8 bases, with 10 bases separating them. Germline V gene data show CDR1 as DFQATT and CDR2 as SNEGSKA (reference sequence). CDR3 in DNA: TGCAGTGCTAGAGAGCGAGGGATCGGCTACACCTTC. Translated, it gives CSARERGIGYTF.

This clonotype came up a few times. The chain is built from TRBV5-1 and TRBJ1-1; the D gene is possibly TRBD1 (5 bases). The CDR3 sequence is 14 residues long. CDR1 and CDR2 from the germline V gene are SGHRS and YFSETQ. With 1 base removed from V and 5 bases from J, the gap between germline ends came to 12 bases. The CDR3 DNA follows: TGCGCCAGCAGCTTGCCAGGGTATAGGACTGAAGCTTTCTTT. Translated: CASSLPGYRTEAFF.

The V and J genes are TRBV3-1 and TRBJ2-3; unclear D gene. Trimming removed 1 base at V and 2 bases at J, with 7 bases between. CDR1 and CDR2 from the germline V gene are LGHDT and YNNKEL (reference sequence). This CDR3 region has 14 residues. Written as DNA, the CDR3 is TGTGCCAGCAGCCAAGCCGTCAACACAGATACGCAGTATTTT. This translates into CASSQAVNTDTQYF.

This chain joins TRBV7-2 and TRBJ2-7; a weak D match, TRBD2 (6 bases). The CDR3 is 15 amino acids. Trimming took 4 bases from V and 6 from J, leaving 19 bases between them. Germline values: CDR1 SGHTA, CDR2 FQGNSA. The CDR3 sequence: CASSSSRDFALEQYF. The CDR3 nucleotides read TGTGCCAGCAGCTCTTCCCGGGACTTCGCCCTCGAGCAGTACTTC.

This clonotype was counted a single time. V is TRBV28 and J is TRBJ2-5, with TRBD1 matching 10 bases. The V and J ends lost 6 bases and 4 bases, in that order; junction bases with no gene match: 20. There are 19 residues in the CDR3. The germline CDR1 and CDR2 sequences are MDHEN and SYDVKM. CDR3 amino acids: CASRQIYVGDRGDGETQYF. CDR3 nucleotides: TGTGCCAGCAGACAGATATATGTGGGGGACAGGGGAGATGGAGAGACCCAGTACTTC.

This clonotype has at least ten counts. This chain connects TRBV6-1 to TRBJ2-1; 12 bases agree with TRBD2. The CDR3 has 14 amino acids. The ends lost 7 bases at V and 9 bases at J; junction bases unmatched: 7. The germline gives CDR1 MNHNS, CDR2 SASEGT. CDR3 region: CASIGLAGLGEQFF. The CDR3, as DNA: TGTGCCAGCATCGGACTAGCGGGGCTCGGTGAGCAGTTCTTC.

The sample holds a few counts of this clonotype. The chain uses TRBV12-3 or TRBV12-4 and TRBJ1-6; D is uncertain. This CDR3 comprises 15 residues. The V end lost 5 bases, the J end lost 7 bases, and 15 bases lay between the germline ends. As DNA, the CDR3 is TGTGCCAGCAGTCCGCGAACACGGTTGAATTCACCCCTCCACTTT. Its translation: CASSPRTRLNSPLHF.

This clonotype occurred many times. The gene calls are TRBV12-3 or TRBV12-4 and TRBJ1-2, with D unresolved. Trimming left V 1 base short and J 4 bases short, with 10 bases between. The CDR3 is 14 amino acids. The CDR3 sequence is CASSLDRLSYGYTF. The DNA for the CDR3 is TGTGCCAGCAGTTTAGACAGATTAAGCTATGGCTACACCTTC.

This clonotype showed up many times. This chain joins TRBV12-3 or TRBV12-4 and TRBJ2-3; weak D call: TRBD2 (6 bases). Trimming left V 3 bases short and J 0 bases short, with 10 bases between. The CDR3 length is 15 residues. This chain's CDR3 is CASSLASDSTDTQYF. The CDR3 DNA reads TGTGCCAGCAGTTTGGCTAGCGATAGCACAGATACGCAGTATTTT.

Only a few counts were recorded for this clonotype. The J gene is TRBJ1-6, the V gene TRBV7-8; 7 nucleotides line up with TRBD1. Germline CDR1 SGHVS, CDR2 FQNEAQ. Trimming removed 5 bases from V and 5 bases from J; junction bases left unmatched: 6. CDR3 length: 15 residues. DNA of the CDR3: TGTGCCAGCAGCCCCGGGACAGCTGATAATTCACCCCTCCACTTT. Translating gives CASSPGTADNSPLHF.

The chain recombines TRBV27 with TRBJ1-4; D may be TRBD1 (6 bases). Trimming cost V 1 base and J 1 base, with 7 bases left between them. Germline CDR1 MNHEY, CDR2 SMNVEV (reference sequence). CDR3 length: 15 amino acids. The CDR3 DNA reads TGTGCCAGCAGTTTATGGGGACAAACTAATGAAAAACTGTTTTTT. It specifies CASSLWGQTNEKLFF.

This clonotype was counted between two and nine times. The rearrangement uses TRBV10-3 and TRBJ2-3; D unclear. Looked up from germline, CDR1 is ENHRY and CDR2 is SYGVKD. This CDR3 region has 14 residues. Trimming left V 2 bases short and J 2 bases short, with 8 bases between. CDR3 residues: CAISEGYNTDTQYF. The CDR3 nucleotides are TGTGCCATCAGTGAGGGCTACAACACAGATACGCAGTATTTT.

This clonotype was observed a few times. This sequence joins TRBV20-1 and TRBJ2-5, with 10 positions matching TRBD2. The V gene's germline CDR1 is DFQATT and CDR2 SNEGSKA (reference sequence). This CDR3 comprises 15 residues. V lost 6 bases and J lost 5; bases outside the gene matches: 12. CDR3 DNA: TGCAGTGCCGGACGATCAGCGGGAGGGGTCGAGACCCAGTACTTC. Translation gives CSAGRSAGGVETQYF.

This clonotype was detected only a few times. The genes are TRBV6-1 and TRBJ2-6; the D is unclear. V was shortened by 7 bases and J by 0 bases, with 7 bases between the two germline ends. The CDR3 runs 14 residues. The germline CDR1 and CDR2 sequences are MNHNS and SASEGT. CDR3 in DNA: TGTGCCAGCACCTACCTCTCTGGGGCCAACGTCCTGACTTTC. Amino acids: CASTYLSGANVLTF.

The sample holds many counts of this clonotype. J is TRBJ1-5 and V is TRBV6-5; D not resolved. Trimming took off 5 bases at V and 0 bases at J, with 17 bases between the two ends. CDR3 size: 17 residues. Germline-derived CDR1 and CDR2 are MNHEY and SVGAGI. Here the CDR3 reads CASSLLSGVSSNQPQHF. In nucleotides, the CDR3 is TGTGCCAGCAGTCTCCTGAGTGGGGTTTCTAGCAATCAGCCCCAGCATTTT.

The CDR3 nucleotides are TGTGCCAGCAGTTACTCGGCCAGCGGGGGCTCCTACGAGCAGTACTTC. Protein: CASSYSASGGSYEQYF. This chain connects TRBV6-5 to TRBJ2-7; 8 bases line up with TRBD2. The CDR3 runs 16 residues. Trimming cost V 0 bases and J 0 bases; bases outside gene matches: 4. Germline loops: CDR1 MNHEY, CDR2 SVGAGI.

This clonotype turned up a few times. CDR3 coding DNA: TGTGCCAGCAGCCAAGACGGGAACAGGCAGGCTTTCTTT. This encodes CASSQDGNRQAFF. V is TRBV3-1 and J is TRBJ1-1; perhaps TRBD1 as D (5 bases). The V end lost 0 bases, the J end lost 11 bases, and 13 bases lay between the germline ends. In germline, CDR1 is LGHDT, CDR2 YNNKEL (reference sequence). The CDR3 has 13 amino acids.

The sample holds many counts of this clonotype. The gene calls are TRBV29-1 and TRBJ2-7; TRBD1 might be the D (5 bases). The CDR3 totals 12 residues. V dropped 5 bases and J dropped 2 bases, with 10 bases sitting between them. Germline V gives CDR1 SQVTM, CDR2 ANQGSEA. This CDR3 is CSVRKGAYEQYF. The CDR3 bases are TGCAGCGTTCGAAAAGGGGCCTACGAGCAGTACTTC.

V is TRBV20-1 and J is TRBJ1-5; the D gene is possibly TRBD1 (5 bases). This CDR3 comprises 15 residues. The germline V gene encodes CDR1 DFQATT and CDR2 SNEGSKA (reference sequence). Deletions cut 1 base from V and 0 bases from J, with 10 bases between. The CDR3 loop reads CSARVKGDSNQPQHF. The CDR3 DNA reads as TGCAGTGCTAGAGTTAAAGGGGATAGCAATCAGCCCCAGCATTTT.

This clonotype appeared many times. The chain is built from TRBV29-1 and TRBJ2-7; tentatively, D is TRBD1 (5 bases). The germline V gene encodes CDR1 SQVTM and CDR2 ANQGSEA. V lost 4 bases and J 2 bases, leaving 9 bases between the germline ends. This CDR3 is 12 amino acids long. The CDR3, as DNA: TGCAGCGTTGCCGGCAGGGCCTACGAGCAGTACTTC. This gives the protein CSVAGRAYEQYF.

CDR3 loop: CASSLVASGQADTQYF. The CDR3 DNA reads as TGCGCCAGCAGCTTGGTGGCTAGCGGGCAAGCAGATACGCAGTATTTT. The chain employs TRBV5-1 and TRBJ2-3, with 8 positions matching TRBD2. Unmatched junction bases numbered 7, after V lost 0 bases and J lost 4 bases. The CDR3 is made up of 16 amino acids. Germline CDR1 and CDR2: SGHRS and YFSETQ.

This clonotype was seen a handful of times. The gene calls are TRBV3-1 and TRBJ2-7, with D possibly matching TRBD2 (5 bases). The ends were cut back, 1 base at V and 5 bases at J, with 12 bases in the middle. Looked up from germline, CDR1 is LGHDT and CDR2 is YNNKEL (reference sequence). CDR3 length equals 14 residues. CDR3 nucleotide sequence: TGTGCCAGCAGCCAAGCGGGTCTAGCAAACGAGCAGTACTTC. This translates into CASSQAGLANEQYF.